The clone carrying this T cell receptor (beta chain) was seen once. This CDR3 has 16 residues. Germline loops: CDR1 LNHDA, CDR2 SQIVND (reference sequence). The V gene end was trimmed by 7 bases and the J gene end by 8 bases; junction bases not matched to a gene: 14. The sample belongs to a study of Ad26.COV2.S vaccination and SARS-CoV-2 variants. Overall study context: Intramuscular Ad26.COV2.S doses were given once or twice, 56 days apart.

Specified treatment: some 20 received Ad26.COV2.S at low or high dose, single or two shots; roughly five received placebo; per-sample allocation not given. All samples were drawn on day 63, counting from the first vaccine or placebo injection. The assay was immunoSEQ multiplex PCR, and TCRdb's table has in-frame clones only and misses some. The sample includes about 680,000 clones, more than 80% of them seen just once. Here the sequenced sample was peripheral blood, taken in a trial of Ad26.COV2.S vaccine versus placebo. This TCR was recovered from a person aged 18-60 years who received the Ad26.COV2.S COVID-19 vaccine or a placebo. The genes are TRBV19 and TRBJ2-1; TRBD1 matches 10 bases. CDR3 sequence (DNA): TGTGCCAGTAACCGAGGGGGGACAGGGGCCACCGATGAGCAGTTCTTC. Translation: CASNRGGTGATDEQFF.